This T cell receptor beta chain was identified during a study of T cell changes during pregnancy in multiple sclerosis. Only in-frame clones appear in the TCRdb table, and some are missing; sequencing was by immunoSEQ multiplex PCR. The sample comprises around 62,000 clones, around 93% of which are singletons, and less than 5% rests with the top ten. The V and J ends lost 5 bases and 5 bases, in that order; junction bases with no gene match: 17. Germline assignment: CDR1 SGDLS and CDR2 YYNGEE. This CDR3 spans 17 amino acids. This sequence joins TRBV9 and TRBJ2-7, with 9 bases lining up with TRBD2. The source is a female donor with multiple sclerosis, enrolled in a pregnancy study. Sequenced here: CD8+ T cells from peripheral blood mononuclear cells, sampled in the second trimester of pregnancy. In DNA, the CDR3 is TGTGCCAGCAGTGAGACTAGCGGCGTCAGTTTACCTCACGAGCAGTACTTC. Its translation: CASSETSGVSLPHEQYF. The full variable domain, rest sourced from reference TRBV9 and TRBJ2-7, is DSGVTQTPKHLITATGQRVTLRCSPRSGDLSVYWYQQSLDQGLQFLIQYYNGEERAKGNILERFSAQQFPDLHSELNLSSLELGDSALYFCASSETSGVSLPHEQYFGPGTRLTVT.